The 17 T cell receptor beta chains in this list originate from one sample, sequenced in a study of cytomegalovirus exposure and HLA in healthy donors. TCRdb keeps only in-frame clones here, not all; method: immunoSEQ multiplex PCR. The sample records about 130,000 clones, roughly nine tenths being singletons. The sample taken for sequencing was PBMCs. The receptors shown here come from a woman between 18 and 30 years old in good health and CMV-seronegative.

The chain has TRBV4-1 and TRBJ2-1; TRBD2 aligns across 9 bases. The germline V gene has CDR1 MGHRA and CDR2 YSYEKL. This CDR3 has 17 residues. The V gene end was trimmed by 4 bases and the J gene end by 6 bases; junction bases not matched to a gene: 13. The DNA for the CDR3 is TGCGCCAGCAGCCCGTCGCCCGGGACTAGCTCCGTCAATGAGCAGTTCTTC. It translates to CASSPSPGTSSVNEQFF.

The rearrangement uses TRBV5-5 and TRBJ2-1; maybe TRBD1 (5 bases). Germline CDR1 is SGHKS and CDR2 is YYEKEE (reference sequence). V shed 1 base and J shed 0 bases, with 14 bases lying between them. The length of the CDR3 is 17 residues. The CDR3 here is CASSLQGTRSSYNEQFF. CDR3 bases: TGTGCCAGCAGCTTGCAGGGCACCAGGAGCTCCTACAATGAGCAGTTCTTC.

This chain connects TRBV7-2 to TRBJ1-2, with D tentatively TRBD1 (6 bases). Germline CDR1 is SGHTA and CDR2 is FQGNSA. V was cut by 5 bases and J by 5 bases, with 18 bases left in between. This CDR3 has 15 amino acids. The DNA for the CDR3 is TGTGCCAGCAGCCTCATGGGGGGGGCGCAGTATGGCTACACCTTC. Amino acid sequence: CASSLMGGAQYGYTF.

The chain uses TRBV9 and TRBJ1-1, with TRBD1 identical over 11 bases. Trimming cost V 4 bases and J 4 bases; bases outside gene matches: 18. Germline CDR1 is SGDLS and CDR2 is YYNGEE. The CDR3 covers 19 residues. As DNA, the CDR3 is TGTGCCAGCAGCCTCCTCTCCCGGACAGGGGGCGCGTTGGGCACTGAAGCTTTCTTT. As protein: CASSLLSRTGGALGTEAFF.

The V gene is TRBV5-8, the J gene TRBJ1-2; D unclear. The CDR3 sequence is 14 residues long. The V end lost 0 bases, the J end lost 0 bases, and 6 bases lay between the germline ends. Germline loops: CDR1 SGHTS, CDR2 YDEGEE. The CDR3: CASSLGQSNYGYTF. The DNA of the CDR3 is TGTGCCAGCAGCTTGGGTCAATCTAACTATGGCTACACCTTC.

V and J are TRBV6-6 and TRBJ1-6, with 7 nucleotides matching TRBD1. The CDR3 runs 15 residues. Germline V gene data show CDR1 as MNHNY and CDR2 as SVGAGI (reference sequence). Unmatched junction bases numbered 6, after V lost 5 bases and J lost 5 bases. The CDR3, as DNA: TGTGCCAGCAGTGACAGGGTTGGGCATAATTCACCCCTCCACTTT. Encoded protein: CASSDRVGHNSPLHF.

V usage is TRBV15 and J usage is TRBJ2-2; tentative D call: TRBD1 (6 bases). V was trimmed by 0 bases and J by 1 base, leaving 12 bases between them. Germline CDR1 and CDR2: LNHNV and YYDKDF (reference sequence). CDR3 length: 17 amino acids. CDR3 region: CATSRDGRGRNTGELFF. CDR3 DNA: TGTGCCACCAGCAGAGATGGCAGGGGCCGGAACACCGGGGAGCTGTTTTTT.

The rearrangement joins TRBV5-1 to TRBJ2-1; 13 bases align to TRBD2. V lost 5 bases and J lost 10; bases outside the gene matches: 12. The CDR3 loop spans 16 amino acids. Germline V lookup: CDR1 SGHRS, CDR2 YFSETQ. CDR3 nucleotides: TGCGCCAGCAGGTTACAGACTAGCGGGGGGCCGTGGGAGCAGTTCTTC. Protein sequence: CASRLQTSGGPWEQFF.

V gene TRBV9 combines with J gene TRBJ1-1, with 7 bases matching TRBD1. Per the germline V gene, CDR1 is SGDLS and CDR2 is YYNGEE. The CDR3 is 13 amino acids. The trim removed 1 base at V and 5 bases at J, leaving 2 bases unmatched. This chain's CDR3 is CASSVRGHTEAFF. For the CDR3, the DNA is TGTGCCAGCAGCGTAAGGGGGCATACTGAAGCTTTCTTT.

The chain employs TRBV18 and TRBJ2-5, with D maybe TRBD1 (5 bases). Germline V gene lookup returns CDR1 KGHSH and CDR2 LQKENI. The V end lost 0 bases, the J end lost 2 bases, and 16 bases lay between the germline ends. The CDR3 totals 17 residues. The CDR3 sequence: CASSPPKPTAEQETQYF. The CDR3 DNA follows: TGTGCCAGCTCACCACCCAAGCCGACAGCCGAACAAGAGACCCAGTACTTC.

This clone was seen more than once but under ten times. V and J are TRBV19 and TRBJ1-2; perhaps TRBD1 as D (6 bases). V gave up 5 bases and J gave up 2 bases, with 15 bases separating them. The CDR3 is made up of 15 amino acids. Looked up from germline, CDR1 is LNHDA and CDR2 is SQIVND (reference sequence). The CDR3 nucleotides are TGTGCCAGTAGTTATAATACAGGGACCAACTATGGCTACACCTTC. It specifies CASSYNTGTNYGYTF.

The chain has TRBV2 and TRBJ2-1; the D gene is possibly TRBD2 (6 bases). V was cut by 3 bases and J by 14 bases, with 14 bases left in between. The CDR3 spans 12 residues. CDR1 is SNHLY, CDR2 FYNNEI, per germline. The CDR3 is CASSERGPREFF. The DNA for the CDR3 is TGTGCCAGCAGTGAGCGGGGCCCACGGGAGTTCTTC.

The CDR3 protein is CASSLGGGDNYGYTF. The CDR3 nucleotides are TGCGCCAGCAGCTTGGGAGGGGGCGATAACTATGGCTACACCTTC. This rearrangement joins TRBV5-1 to TRBJ1-2; TRBD1 matches 7 bases. The CDR3 length is 15 residues. Germline CDR1 and CDR2: SGHRS and YFSETQ. The V segment lost 0 bases and the J segment 1 base; nucleotides outside the gene matches: 3.

The J gene is TRBJ1-4, the V gene TRBV5-1; the D gene is possibly TRBD1 (6 bases). The DNA end is a closer match to TRBJ2-2, so the J assignment may be wrong. Germline V gene lookup returns CDR1 SGHRS and CDR2 YFSETQ. The CDR3 extends over 14 amino acids. In nucleotides, the CDR3 is TGCGCCAGCATGAGTCCAGGGGAGACAGGGGAGCTGTTTTTT. Translating gives CASMSPGETGELFF.

This clone was counted once. J is TRBJ2-1 and V is TRBV4-1, with 15 bases aligning to TRBD2. This CDR3 comprises 17 residues. Germline V CDR1 and CDR2: MGHRA, YSYEKL. V dropped 1 base and J dropped 7; count of bases not matched to a gene: 5. DNA of the CDR3: TGCGCCAGCAGCCAAGGGGGACTAGCGGGGGGTCGGAATGAGCAGTTCTTC. Protein sequence: CASSQGGLAGGRNEQFF.

V gene TRBV6-5 combines with J gene TRBJ1-5, with D possibly being TRBD1 (5 bases). Trimming took off 0 bases at V and 4 bases at J, with 7 bases between the two ends. This CDR3 spans 14 amino acids. In germline, CDR1 is MNHEY, CDR2 SVGAGI. CDR3: CASSYSRGNQPQHF. The CDR3 DNA sequence: TGTGCCAGCAGTTACTCGCGGGGGAATCAGCCCCAGCATTTT.

The rearrangement uses TRBV5-6 and TRBJ2-7, with D perhaps TRBD1 (5 bases). Trimming left V 4 bases short and J 2 bases short, with 7 bases between. This CDR3 has 12 residues. The germline CDR1 and CDR2 sequences are SGHDT and YYEEEE. In nucleotides, the CDR3 is TGTGCCAGCAGCGGACAAGCCTACGAGCAGTACTTC. It translates to CASSGQAYEQYF.